The rows below give T cell receptor beta chains drawn from one sample of a study of shared clonotypes between healthy human individuals. Some clones are missing from TCRdb's copy, which holds only in-frame ones; the method was immunoSEQ multiplex PCR. The table records around 1,100,000 clones, about 72% of them present only once. The sequencing sample was made of memory CD4+ T cells from PBMCs. The receptors come from a young man in good health. Some clones in this sample may be carry-over from other donors' samples. The CDR3 runs from the conserved cysteine through the conserved F or W. Fields, in order: D gene, V gene, J gene, clone size, CDR3 protein, CDR3 DNA. D genes are given only for firm matches. Clone size appears in some rows only: once, few, many, or a class for an expanded clone.

D: TRBD1; V: TRBV28; J: TRBJ2-7; size: once; CDR3: CASSSGQGYEQYF; DNA: TGTGCCAGCAGTTCGGGACAGGGGTACGAGCAGTACTTC
D: NA; V: TRBV10-1; J: TRBJ2-7; size: NA; CDR3: CASSESYGYEQYF; DNA: TGCGCCAGCAGTGAGTCTTACGGCTACGAGCAGTACTTC
D: NA; V: TRBV11-2; J: TRBJ2-2; size: few; CDR3: CASSGRGAGELFF; DNA: TGTGCCAGCAGCGGCAGGGGGGCCGGGGAGCTGTTTTTT
D: NA; V: TRBV7-9; J: TRBJ2-1; size: NA; CDR3: CASSFGQPNNEQFF; DNA: TGTGCCAGCAGCTTTGGACAGCCCAACAATGAGCAGTTCTTC
D: NA; V: TRBV28; J: TRBJ2-7; size: NA; CDR3: CASSLVLIRAYSYEQYF; DNA: TGTGCCAGCAGTTTGGTGCTTATCCGGGCTTACTCCTACGAGCAGTACTTC
D: TRBD1; V: TRBV6-6; J: TRBJ2-7; size: few; CDR3: CASSYPERTGSYEQYF; DNA: TGTGCCAGCAGTTACCCGGAGCGGACAGGAAGCTACGAGCAGTACTTC
D: TRBD2; V: TRBV30; J: TRBJ2-3; size: NA; CDR3: CGGGSTDTQYF; DNA: TGTGGCGGGGGTAGCACAGATACGCAGTATTTT
D: TRBD2; V: TRBV5-4; J: TRBJ2-5; size: many; CDR3: CASSLKSGRGETQYF; DNA: TGTGCCAGCAGCTTGAAAAGCGGGAGGGGAGAGACCCAGTACTTC
D: NA; V: TRBV6-5; J: TRBJ1-2; size: NA; CDR3: CASSYSISRYGYTF; DNA: TGTGCCAGCAGTTACTCGATATCGCGTTATGGCTACACCTTC
D: NA; V: TRBV5-6; J: TRBJ1-2; size: few; CDR3: CASSWKIGVYGYTF; DNA: TGTGCCAGCAGCTGGAAGATCGGGGTCTATGGCTACACCTTC
D: TRBD2; V: TRBV4-2; J: TRBJ2-3; size: few; CDR3: CASSQGSGRLADTQYF; DNA: TGTGCCAGCAGCCAGGGGAGCGGGAGGTTGGCAGATACGCAGTATTTT
D: NA; V: TRBV4-1; J: TRBJ2-2; size: NA; CDR3: CASSQDVARAFGELFF; DNA: TGCGCCAGCAGCCAAGACGTCGCCAGGGCTTTCGGGGAGCTGTTTTTT
D: NA; V: TRBV10-3; J: TRBJ2-1; size: NA; CDR3: CAIKSAQSSYNEQFF; DNA: TGTGCCATCAAGTCAGCGCAGAGCTCCTACAATGAGCAGTTCTTC
D: NA; V: TRBV28; J: TRBJ2-5; size: NA; CDR3: CASSQPPKETQYF; DNA: TGTGCCAGCAGCCAACCCCCGAAAGAGACCCAGTACTTC
D: TRBD1; V: TRBV6-1; J: TRBJ2-2; size: NA; CDR3: CASTGTGVTGELFF; DNA: TGTGCCAGCACCGGGACAGGGGTCACCGGGGAGCTGTTTTTT
D: NA; V: TRBV7-2; J: TRBJ1-5; size: NA; CDR3: CASSFDQSNQPQHF; DNA: TGTGCCAGCAGCTTTGATCAGTCCAATCAGCCCCAGCATTTT
D: NA; V: TRBV28; J: TRBJ2-2; size: NA; CDR3: CASSLSVSGRGYTGELFF; DNA: TGTGCCAGCAGTTTATCAGTATCGGGACGAGGGTACACCGGGGAGCTGTTTTTT
D: NA; V: TRBV5-1; J: TRBJ1-4; size: NA; CDR3: CASSLVGGSNEKLFF; DNA: TGCGCCAGCAGCTTGGTCGGGGGTTCTAATGAAAAACTGTTTTTT
D: NA; V: TRBV27; J: TRBJ1-4; size: NA; CDR3: CATGRVLGANEKLFF; DNA: TGTGCCACGGGACGGGTTCTAGGGGCTAATGAAAAACTGTTTTTT
D: TRBD2; V: TRBV9; J: TRBJ2-1; size: NA; CDR3: CASSVVAAGDVHEQFF; DNA: TGTGCCAGCAGCGTAGTTGCAGCGGGAGATGTCCATGAGCAGTTCTTC
D: TRBD2; V: TRBV7-2; J: TRBJ2-1; size: NA; CDR3: CASSPNGLAGWNEQFF; DNA: TGTGCCAGCAGCCCCAACGGACTAGCGGGTTGGAATGAGCAGTTCTTC
D: TRBD2; V: TRBV7-6; J: TRBJ2-1; size: once; CDR3: CASSLASFSGRNSGEQFF; DNA: TGTGCCAGCAGCTTAGCCTCGTTTAGCGGGAGGAATTCGGGTGAGCAGTTCTTC
D: TRBD2; V: TRBV28; J: TRBJ2-1; size: NA; CDR3: CATSVGTSRHEQFF; DNA: TGTGCCACCTCGGTTGGGACTAGTAGGCATGAGCAGTTCTTC
D: NA; V: TRBV2; J: TRBJ2-5; size: NA; CDR3: CASKNPGQQETQYF; DNA: TGTGCCAGCAAAAACCCGGGACAACAAGAGACCCAGTACTTC
D: NA; V: TRBV5-6; J: TRBJ2-4; size: once; CDR3: CASSLNQGLAKNIQYF; DNA: TGTGCCAGCAGCTTGAATCAGGGACTAGCCAAAAACATTCAGTACTTC
D: TRBD1; V: TRBV7-9; J: TRBJ2-7; size: few; CDR3: CASSPQGDSYEQYF; DNA: TGTGCCAGCAGCCCACAGGGGGATTCCTACGAGCAGTACTTC
D: TRBD1; V: TRBV7-2; J: TRBJ2-3; size: NA; CDR3: CASTPGRGQADTQYF; DNA: TGTGCCAGCACCCCAGGAAGGGGGCAGGCAGATACGCAGTATTTT
D: NA; V: TRBV5-4; J: TRBJ2-3; size: NA; CDR3: CASSDHDRNNRAGTDTQYF; DNA: TGTGCCAGCAGCGACCACGACAGGAACAATAGAGCTGGCACAGATACGCAGTATTTT
D: NA; V: TRBV5-1; J: TRBJ1-2; size: NA; CDR3: CASSPPGIRGYTF; DNA: TGCGCCAGCAGCCCTCCAGGCATCAGGGGCTACACCTTC
D: TRBD1; V: TRBV5-1; J: TRBJ1-1; size: few; CDR3: CASSLALGTGNTEAFF; DNA: TGCGCCAGCAGCTTGGCCCTTGGGACAGGGAACACTGAAGCTTTCTTT
D: TRBD1; V: TRBV18; J: TRBJ2-7; size: NA; CDR3: CASSPSPGQGIEQYF; DNA: TGTGCCAGCTCTCCCTCGCCGGGACAGGGAATCGAGCAGTACTTC
D: NA; V: TRBV9; J: TRBJ2-7; size: once; CDR3: CASSGQYEQYF; DNA: TGTGCCAGCAGCGGACAGTACGAGCAGTACTTC
D: NA; V: TRBV5-1; J: TRBJ1-1; size: NA; CDR3: CASRGRGVLNTEAFF; DNA: TGCGCCAGCAGGGGAAGGGGAGTCCTGAACACTGAAGCTTTCTTT
D: NA; V: TRBV7-9; J: TRBJ1-2; size: NA; CDR3: CASSIYGYTF; DNA: TGTGCCAGCAGCATTTATGGCTACACCTTC
D: NA; V: TRBV21-1; J: TRBJ2-3; size: NA; CDR3: CASNQLSPGTSGRTDTQYF; DNA: TGTGCCAGCAACCAACTGTCACCCGGGACTAGCGGGAGAACAGATACGCAGTATTTT
D: NA; V: TRBV6-5; J: TRBJ2-7; size: NA; CDR3: CASSYSRPPPYEQYF; DNA: TGTGCCAGCAGTTACTCGAGACCCCCGCCCTACGAGCAGTACTTC
D: TRBD1; V: TRBV29-1; J: TRBJ2-2; size: NA; CDR3: CSVIRGPTGELFF; DNA: TGCAGCGTTATAAGGGGGCCCACCGGGGAGCTGTTTTTT
D: TRBD2; V: TRBV6-6; J: TRBJ2-7; size: few; CDR3: CASSYGGRGSYEQYF; DNA: TGTGCCAGCAGTTACGGCGGGAGAGGCTCCTACGAGCAGTACTTC
D: TRBD2; V: TRBV28; J: TRBJ2-2; size: NA; CDR3: CASSYPPILAGGPNTGELFF; DNA: TGTGCCAGCAGTTACCCCCCCATACTAGCGGGAGGCCCGAACACCGGGGAGCTGTTTTTT
D: NA; V: TRBV11-3; J: TRBJ2-1; size: NA; CDR3: CASSLEGSGPDEQFF; DNA: TGTGCCAGCAGCTTAGAAGGCAGTGGCCCCGATGAGCAGTTCTTC
D: NA; V: TRBV30; J: TRBJ1-2; size: once; CDR3: CARGGPRGFRNGYTF; DNA: TGTGCCCGGGGGGGGCCGCGGGGCTTTAGGAATGGCTACACCTTC
D: TRBD2; V: TRBV2; J: TRBJ2-7; size: few; CDR3: CASRRLAGDYEQYF; DNA: TGTGCCAGCAGGAGGCTAGCGGGAGACTACGAGCAGTACTTC
D: NA; V: TRBV6-1; J: TRBJ2-7; size: NA; CDR3: CASSEGTAYEQYF; DNA: TGTGCCAGCAGTGAAGGGACCGCCTACGAGCAGTACTTC
D: NA; V: TRBV29-1; J: TRBJ2-7; size: NA; CDR3: CSVESRRAGYLEQYF; DNA: TGCAGCGTTGAGAGTCGGCGGGCAGGGTATCTCGAGCAGTACTTC
D: TRBD1; V: TRBV30; J: TRBJ1-2; size: NA; CDR3: CAWSEGTGWGYTF; DNA: TGTGCCTGGAGTGAAGGGACAGGGTGGGGCTACACCTTC
D: NA; V: TRBV6-1; J: TRBJ1-2; size: NA; CDR3: CASSEGWLNSNYGYTF; DNA: TGTGCCAGCAGTGAAGGTTGGCTAAATTCCAACTATGGCTACACCTTC
D: TRBD1; V: TRBV6-5; J: TRBJ2-7; size: NA; CDR3: CASSRHRGYEQYF; DNA: TGTGCCAGCAGTCGTCACAGGGGGTACGAGCAGTACTTC
D: NA; V: TRBV9; J: TRBJ2-7; size: NA; CDR3: CASSVEGRPGYEQYF; DNA: TGTGCCAGCAGCGTAGAGGGGAGGCCCGGCTACGAGCAGTACTTC
D: NA; V: TRBV27; J: TRBJ2-3; size: NA; CDR3: CASSLRDTQYF; DNA: TGTGCCAGCAGTCTACGGGATACGCAGTATTTT
D: NA; V: TRBV23-1; J: TRBJ1-2; size: NA; CDR3: CASSQSETDYGYTF; DNA: TGCGCCAGCAGTCAATCCGAGACAGACTATGGCTACACCTTC
D: NA; V: TRBV19; J: TRBJ2-7; size: NA; CDR3: CASSSLRGHEQYF; DNA: TGTGCCAGTAGTTCTCTGAGGGGCCACGAGCAGTACTTC
D: TRBD1; V: TRBV18; J: TRBJ2-7; size: NA; CDR3: CASSPPGTGSPYEQYF; DNA: TGTGCCAGCTCACCACCGGGGACAGGGTCTCCCTACGAGCAGTACTTC
D: TRBD2; V: TRBV20-1; J: TRBJ2-7; size: NA; CDR3: CSAERGYEQYF; DNA: TGCAGTGCTGAGCGGGGCTACGAGCAGTACTTC
D: NA; V: TRBV30; J: TRBJ1-2; size: few; CDR3: CAWSVHPTPYTF; DNA: TGTGCCTGGAGTGTACACCCCACACCGTATACCTTC
D: NA; V: TRBV4-3; J: TRBJ1-3; size: NA; CDR3: CASSPQRWAGNTIYF; DNA: TGCGCCAGCAGCCCGCAACGTTGGGCCGGAAACACCATATATTTT